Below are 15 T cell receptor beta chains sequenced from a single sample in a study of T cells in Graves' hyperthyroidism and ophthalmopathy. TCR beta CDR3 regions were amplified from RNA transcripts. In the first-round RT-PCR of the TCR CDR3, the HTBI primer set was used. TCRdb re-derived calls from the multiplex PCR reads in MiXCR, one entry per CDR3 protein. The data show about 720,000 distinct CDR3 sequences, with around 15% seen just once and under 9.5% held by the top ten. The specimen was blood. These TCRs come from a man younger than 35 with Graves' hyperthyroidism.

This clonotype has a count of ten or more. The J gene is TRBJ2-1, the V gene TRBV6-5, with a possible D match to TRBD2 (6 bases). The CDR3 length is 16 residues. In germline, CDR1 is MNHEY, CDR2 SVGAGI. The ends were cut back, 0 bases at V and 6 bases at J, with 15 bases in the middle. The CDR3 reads CASSYSGGYTGNEQFF. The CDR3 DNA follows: TGTGCCAGCAGTTACTCGGGGGGTTATACGGGCAATGAGCAGTTCTTC.

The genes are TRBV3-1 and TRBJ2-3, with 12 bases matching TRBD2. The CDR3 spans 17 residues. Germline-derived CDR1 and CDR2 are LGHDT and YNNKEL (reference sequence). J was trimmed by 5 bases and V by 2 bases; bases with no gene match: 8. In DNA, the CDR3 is TGTGCCAGCAGCCAATTTCCTAGCGGGAGGGCCGTAGATACGCAGTATTTT. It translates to CASSQFPSGRAVDTQYF.

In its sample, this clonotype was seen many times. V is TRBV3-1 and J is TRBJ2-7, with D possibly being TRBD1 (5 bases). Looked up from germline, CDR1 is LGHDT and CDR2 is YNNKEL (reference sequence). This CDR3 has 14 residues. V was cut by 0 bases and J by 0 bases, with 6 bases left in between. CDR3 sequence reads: CASSQDDSSYEQYF. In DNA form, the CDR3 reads TGTGCCAGCAGCCAAGATGACAGCTCCTACGAGCAGTACTTC.

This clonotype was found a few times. The CDR3 nucleotides are TGTGCCAGCTCCCTTAGTCCCGGAACTAATGAAAAACTGTTTTTT. Encoded protein: CASSLSPGTNEKLFF. V is TRBV18 and J is TRBJ1-4; D unclear. The CDR3 length is 15 residues. The germline V gene encodes CDR1 KGHSH and CDR2 LQKENI. Between the trimmed V and J ends, which lost 6 bases and 1 base, there was a span of 12 bases.

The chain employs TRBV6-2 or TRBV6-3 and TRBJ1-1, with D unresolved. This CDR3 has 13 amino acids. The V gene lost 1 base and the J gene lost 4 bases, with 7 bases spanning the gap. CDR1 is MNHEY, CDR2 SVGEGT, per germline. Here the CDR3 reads CASSYWVTTEAFF. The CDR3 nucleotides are TGTGCCAGCAGTTACTGGGTAACCACTGAAGCTTTCTTT.

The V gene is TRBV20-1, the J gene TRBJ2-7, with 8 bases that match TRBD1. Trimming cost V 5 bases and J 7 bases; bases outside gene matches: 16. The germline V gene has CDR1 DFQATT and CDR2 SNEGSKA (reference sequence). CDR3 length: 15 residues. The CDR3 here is CSAPMSRGLGDEQYF. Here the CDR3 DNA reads TGCAGTGCTCCCATGAGCAGGGGGCTTGGAGATGAGCAGTACTTC.

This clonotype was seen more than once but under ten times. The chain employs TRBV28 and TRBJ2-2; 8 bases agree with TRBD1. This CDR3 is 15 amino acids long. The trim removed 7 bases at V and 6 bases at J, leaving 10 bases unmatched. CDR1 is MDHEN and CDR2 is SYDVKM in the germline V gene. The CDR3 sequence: CASTLRAQGAGELFF. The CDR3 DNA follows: TGTGCCAGCACTCTGCGGGCACAGGGGGCCGGGGAGCTGTTTTTT.

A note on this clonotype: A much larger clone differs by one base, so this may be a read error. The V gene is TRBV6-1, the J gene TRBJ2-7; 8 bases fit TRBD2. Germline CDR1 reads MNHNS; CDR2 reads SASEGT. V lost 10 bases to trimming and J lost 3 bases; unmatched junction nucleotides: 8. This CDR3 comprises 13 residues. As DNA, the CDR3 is TGTGCCAACACCCACGGGGGGGGCTACGAGCAGTACTTC. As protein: CANTHGGGYEQYF.

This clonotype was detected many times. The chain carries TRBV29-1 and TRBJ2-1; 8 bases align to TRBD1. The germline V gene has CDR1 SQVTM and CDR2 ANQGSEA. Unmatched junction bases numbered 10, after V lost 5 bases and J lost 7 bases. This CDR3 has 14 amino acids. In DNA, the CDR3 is TGCAGCGTTTTCAGACAGGGGCCCTTGAATGAGCAGTTCTTC. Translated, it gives CSVFRQGPLNEQFF.

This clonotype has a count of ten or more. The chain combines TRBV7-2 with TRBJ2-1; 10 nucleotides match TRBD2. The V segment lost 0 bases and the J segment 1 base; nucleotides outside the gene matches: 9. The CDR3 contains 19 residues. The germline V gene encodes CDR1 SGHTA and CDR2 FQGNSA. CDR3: CASSLAASGSFGSYNEQFF. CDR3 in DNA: TGTGCCAGCAGCTTAGCGGCTAGCGGGAGTTTCGGTTCCTACAATGAGCAGTTCTTC.

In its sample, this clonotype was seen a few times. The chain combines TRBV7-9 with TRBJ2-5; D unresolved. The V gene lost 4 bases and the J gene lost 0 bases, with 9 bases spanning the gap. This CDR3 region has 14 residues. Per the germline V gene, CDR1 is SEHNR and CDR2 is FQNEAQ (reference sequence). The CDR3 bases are TGTGCCAGCAGCTCCCAGACGGACCAAGAGACCCAGTACTTC. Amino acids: CASSSQTDQETQYF.

The CDR3 DNA is TGTGCCAGCAGTTTATGGAGGACAGGGGTTGACTATGGCTACACCTTC. Protein product: CASSLWRTGVDYGYTF. This chain uses TRBV28 with TRBJ1-2; TRBD1 agrees at 9 bases. Germline-derived CDR1 and CDR2 are MDHEN and SYDVKM. The CDR3 contains 16 residues. V lost 0 bases, J lost 3 bases, and 5 bases stayed unmatched.

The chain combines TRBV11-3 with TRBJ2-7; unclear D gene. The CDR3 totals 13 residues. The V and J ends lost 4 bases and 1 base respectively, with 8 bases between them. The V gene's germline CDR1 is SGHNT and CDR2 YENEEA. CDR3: CASSSPQSYEQYF. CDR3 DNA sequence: TGTGCCAGCAGCTCCCCCCAGTCCTACGAGCAGTACTTC. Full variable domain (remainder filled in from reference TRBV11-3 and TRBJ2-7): EAGVVQSPRYKIIEKKQPVAFWCNPISGHNTLYWYLQNLGQGPELLIRYENEEAVDDSQLPKDRFSAERLKGVDSTLKIQPAELGDSAVYLCASSSPQSYEQYFGPGTRLTVT.

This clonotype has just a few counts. This chain's CDR3 is CARRGVDGYTF. The DNA for the CDR3 is TGTGCCAGGAGGGGGGTCGATGGCTACACCTTC. This chain joins TRBV6-6 and TRBJ1-2; tentative D call: TRBD1 (6 bases). The length of the CDR3 is 11 residues. V dropped 9 bases and J dropped 6 bases, with 11 bases sitting between them. CDR1 is MNHNY and CDR2 is SVGAGI in the germline V gene (reference sequence).

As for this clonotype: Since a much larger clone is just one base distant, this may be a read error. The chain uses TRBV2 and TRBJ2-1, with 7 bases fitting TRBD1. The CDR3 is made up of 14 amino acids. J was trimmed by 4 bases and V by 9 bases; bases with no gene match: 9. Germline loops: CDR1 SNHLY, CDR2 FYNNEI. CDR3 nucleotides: TGTGCCAGGTCTAGGGACAGTACTTACAATGAGCAGTTCTTC. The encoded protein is CARSRDSTYNEQFF.